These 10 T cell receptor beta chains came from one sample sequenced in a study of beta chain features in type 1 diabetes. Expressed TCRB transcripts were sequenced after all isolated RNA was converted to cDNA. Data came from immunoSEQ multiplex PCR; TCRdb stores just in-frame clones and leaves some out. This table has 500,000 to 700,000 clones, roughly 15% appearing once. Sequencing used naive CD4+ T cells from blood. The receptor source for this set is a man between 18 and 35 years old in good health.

The DNA for the CDR3 is TGTGCCAGCAGCTTGGGTGGCCTAGCGGGCCATACCTACGAGCAGTACTTC. Translating it yields CASSLGGLAGHTYEQYF. This rearrangement joins TRBV5-4 to TRBJ2-7; TRBD2 agrees at 8 bases. The ends lost 0 bases at V and 2 bases at J; junction bases unmatched: 10. The CDR3 contains 17 residues. Germline V gene data show CDR1 as SGHNT and CDR2 as YYREEE (reference sequence). Based on the CDR3 plus reference TRBV5-4 and TRBJ2-7, the full variable domain is ETGVTQSPTHLIKTRGQQVTLRCSSQSGHNTVSWYQQALGQGPQFIFQYYREEENGRGNFPPRFSGLQFPNYSSELNVNALELDDSALYLCASSLGGLAGHTYEQYFGPGTRLTVT.

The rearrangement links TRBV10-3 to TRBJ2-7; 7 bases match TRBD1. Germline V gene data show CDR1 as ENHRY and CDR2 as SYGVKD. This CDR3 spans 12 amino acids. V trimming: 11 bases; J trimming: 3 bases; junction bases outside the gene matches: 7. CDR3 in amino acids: CAAGGQLYEQYF. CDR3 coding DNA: TGTGCCGCAGGGGGACAGCTCTACGAGCAGTACTTC.

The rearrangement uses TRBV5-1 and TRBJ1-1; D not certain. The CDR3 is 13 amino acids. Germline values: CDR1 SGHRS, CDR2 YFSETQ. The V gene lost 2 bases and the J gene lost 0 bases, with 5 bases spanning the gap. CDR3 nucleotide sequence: TGCGCCAGCAGCTTTCTGATGAACACTGAAGCTTTCTTT. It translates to CASSFLMNTEAFF.

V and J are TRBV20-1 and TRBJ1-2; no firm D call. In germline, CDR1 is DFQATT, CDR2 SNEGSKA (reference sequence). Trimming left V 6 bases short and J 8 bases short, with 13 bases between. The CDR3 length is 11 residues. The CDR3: CSAEGSGGYTF. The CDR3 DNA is TGCAGTGCGGAGGGCAGTGGGGGCTACACCTTC.

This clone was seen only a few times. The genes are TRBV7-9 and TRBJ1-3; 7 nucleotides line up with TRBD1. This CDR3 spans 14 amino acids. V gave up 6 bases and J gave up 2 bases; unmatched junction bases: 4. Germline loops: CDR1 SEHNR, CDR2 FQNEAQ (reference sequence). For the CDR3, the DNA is TGTGCCAGCAGACAAACAGGGGCTGGAAACACCATATATTTT. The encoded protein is CASRQTGAGNTIYF.

CDR3 region: CASSYGAGLATDTQYF. As DNA, the CDR3 is TGTGCCAGCAGCTACGGGGCGGGACTAGCAACAGATACGCAGTATTTT. The V and J genes are TRBV7-2 and TRBJ2-3, with 9 bases lining up with TRBD2. V shed 4 bases, J shed 3 bases, and the junction held 8 bases outside the gene matches. Germline V gene lookup returns CDR1 SGHTA and CDR2 FQGNSA. The CDR3 contains 16 residues.

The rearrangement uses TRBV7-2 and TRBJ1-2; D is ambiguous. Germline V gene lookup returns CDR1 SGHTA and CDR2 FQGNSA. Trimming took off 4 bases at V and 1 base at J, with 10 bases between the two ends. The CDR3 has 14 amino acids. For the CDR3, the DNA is TGTGCCAGCAGCTCGGGGTCCGATAACTATGGCTACACCTTC. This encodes CASSSGSDNYGYTF.

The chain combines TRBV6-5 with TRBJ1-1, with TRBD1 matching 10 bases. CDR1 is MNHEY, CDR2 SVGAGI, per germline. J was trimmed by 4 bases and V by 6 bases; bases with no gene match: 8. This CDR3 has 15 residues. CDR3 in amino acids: CASSRQGAGRTEAFF. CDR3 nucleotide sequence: TGTGCCAGCAGCAGACAGGGGGCAGGGCGCACTGAAGCTTTCTTT.

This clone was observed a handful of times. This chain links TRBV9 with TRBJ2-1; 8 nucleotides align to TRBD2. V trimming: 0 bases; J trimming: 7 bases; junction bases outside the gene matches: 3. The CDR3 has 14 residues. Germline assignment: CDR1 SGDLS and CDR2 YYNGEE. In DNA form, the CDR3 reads TGTGCCAGCAGCGTAGAGGCGGGGGGAAATGAGCAGTTCTTC. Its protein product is CASSVEAGGNEQFF.

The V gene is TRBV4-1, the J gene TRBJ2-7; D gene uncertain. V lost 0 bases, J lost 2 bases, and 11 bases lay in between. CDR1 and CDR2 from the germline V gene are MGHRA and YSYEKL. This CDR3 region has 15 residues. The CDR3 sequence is CASSQEHAFTYEQYF. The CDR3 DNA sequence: TGCGCCAGCAGCCAAGAACACGCCTTTACCTACGAGCAGTACTTC.